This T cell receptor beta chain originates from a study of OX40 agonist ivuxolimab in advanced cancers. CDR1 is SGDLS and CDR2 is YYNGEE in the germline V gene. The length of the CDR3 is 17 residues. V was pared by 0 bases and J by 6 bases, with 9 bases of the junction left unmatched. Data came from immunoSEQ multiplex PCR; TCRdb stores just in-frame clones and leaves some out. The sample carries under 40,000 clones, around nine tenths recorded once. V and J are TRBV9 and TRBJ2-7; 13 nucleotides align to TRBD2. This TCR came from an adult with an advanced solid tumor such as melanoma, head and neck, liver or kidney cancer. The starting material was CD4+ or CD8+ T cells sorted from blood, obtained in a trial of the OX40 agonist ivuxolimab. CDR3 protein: CASSVGDLGTSGVEQYF. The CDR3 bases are TGTGCCAGCAGCGTAGGAGACCTCGGGACTAGCGGGGTCGAGCAGTACTTC.